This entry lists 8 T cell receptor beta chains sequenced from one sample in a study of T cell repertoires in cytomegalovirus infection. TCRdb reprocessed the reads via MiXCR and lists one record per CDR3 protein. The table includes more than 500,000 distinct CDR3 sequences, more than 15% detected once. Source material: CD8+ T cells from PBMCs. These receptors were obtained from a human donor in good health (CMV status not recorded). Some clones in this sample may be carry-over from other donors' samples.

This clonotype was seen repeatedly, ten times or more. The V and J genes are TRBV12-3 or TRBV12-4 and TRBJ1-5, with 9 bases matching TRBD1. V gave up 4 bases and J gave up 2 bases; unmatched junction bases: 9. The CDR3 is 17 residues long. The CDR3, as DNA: TGTGCCAGCAGTTCCTACAGGGGGCTATGGGGCAATCAGCCCCAGCATTTT. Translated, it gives CASSSYRGLWGNQPQHF.

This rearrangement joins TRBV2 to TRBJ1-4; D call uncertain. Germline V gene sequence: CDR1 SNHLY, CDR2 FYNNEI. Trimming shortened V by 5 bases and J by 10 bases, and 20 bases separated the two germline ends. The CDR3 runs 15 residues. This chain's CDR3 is CASSPSTTREGKLFF. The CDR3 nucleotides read TGTGCCAGCAGTCCCTCCACAACTAGGGAGGGAAAACTGTTTTTT.

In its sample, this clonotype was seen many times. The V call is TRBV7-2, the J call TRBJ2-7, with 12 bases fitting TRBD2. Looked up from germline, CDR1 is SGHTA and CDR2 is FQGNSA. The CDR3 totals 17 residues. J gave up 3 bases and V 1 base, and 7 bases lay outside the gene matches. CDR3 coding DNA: TGTGCCAGCAGCTTAGAGCTAGCGGGGGGGCCTAGCTACGAGCAGTACTTC. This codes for CASSLELAGGPSYEQYF.

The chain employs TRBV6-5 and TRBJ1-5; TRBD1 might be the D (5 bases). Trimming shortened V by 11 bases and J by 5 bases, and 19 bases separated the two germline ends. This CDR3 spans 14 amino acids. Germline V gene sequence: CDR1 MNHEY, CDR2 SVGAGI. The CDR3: CAAGARRGDQPQHF. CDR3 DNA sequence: TGTGCCGCCGGGGCGAGGAGAGGGGATCAGCCCCAGCATTTT.

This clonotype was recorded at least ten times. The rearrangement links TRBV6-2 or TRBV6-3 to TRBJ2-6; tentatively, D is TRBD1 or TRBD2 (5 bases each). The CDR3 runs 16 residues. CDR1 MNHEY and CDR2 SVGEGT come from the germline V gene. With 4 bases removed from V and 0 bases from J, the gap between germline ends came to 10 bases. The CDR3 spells CASSSPGSSGANVLTF. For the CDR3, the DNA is TGTGCCAGCAGTTCCCCAGGGAGCTCTGGGGCCAACGTCCTGACTTTC.

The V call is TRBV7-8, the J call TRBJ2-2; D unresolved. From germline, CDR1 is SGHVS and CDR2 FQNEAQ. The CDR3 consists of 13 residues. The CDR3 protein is CASRSANTGELFF. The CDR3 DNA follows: TGTGCATCGCGGAGTGCGAACACCGGGGAGCTGTTTTTT.

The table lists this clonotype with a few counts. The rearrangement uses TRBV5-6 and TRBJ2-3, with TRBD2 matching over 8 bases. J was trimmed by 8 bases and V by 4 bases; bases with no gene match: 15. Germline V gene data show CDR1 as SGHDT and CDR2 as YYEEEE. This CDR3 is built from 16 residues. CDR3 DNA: TGTGCCAGCAGCCCCCTGCGGGGGGCCTCTACGAGTACGCAGTATTTT. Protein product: CASSPLRGASTSTQYF.

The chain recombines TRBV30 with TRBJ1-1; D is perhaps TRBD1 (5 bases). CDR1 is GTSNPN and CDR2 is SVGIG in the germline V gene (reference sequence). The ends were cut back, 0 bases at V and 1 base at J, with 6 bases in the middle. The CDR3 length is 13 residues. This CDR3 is CAWSVRGNTEAFF. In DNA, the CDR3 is TGTGCCTGGAGTGTAAGGGGGAACACTGAAGCTTTCTTT.